The 19 T cell receptor beta chains reported below all come from one sample, sequenced in a study of blood T cell repertoires in COVID-19. The method was immunoSEQ multiplex PCR; TCRdb's version includes in-frame clones alone and lacks a portion of them. The sample carries about 170,000 clones, 80% to 90% recorded once. The source material was peripheral blood. The origin of the receptors is a woman in her 70s with COVID-19, enrolled during active disease.

The chain is built from TRBV12-3 or TRBV12-4 and TRBJ1-5, with D tentatively TRBD1 (6 bases). Trimming took off 5 bases at V and 4 bases at J, with 9 bases between the two ends. This CDR3 spans 13 amino acids. CDR3 protein: CASSTTGNQPQHF. CDR3 nucleotide sequence: TGTGCCAGCAGTACGACAGGTAATCAGCCCCAGCATTTT.

DNA for the CDR3: TGTGCCAGCTCACCCGTACAGGGTCAAGGGTTGTCTGGAAACACCATATATTTT. Translating gives CASSPVQGQGLSGNTIYF. The chain carries TRBV18 and TRBJ1-3; D may be TRBD1 (6 bases). V lost 3 bases and J 1 base, leaving 19 bases between the germline ends. There are 18 residues in the CDR3. Per the germline V gene, CDR1 is KGHSH and CDR2 is LQKENI.

J is TRBJ2-5 and V is TRBV3-1 (or the pseudogene TRBV3-2); 8 nucleotides line up with TRBD2. Losses at the gene ends were 3 bases for V and 4 bases for J; bases not matched to a gene: 7. The CDR3 consists of 15 residues. Germline CDR1 and CDR2: LGHDT and YNNKEL (reference sequence). For the CDR3, the DNA is TGTGCCAGCAGCCATCGGACGGGAGGGCGAGAGACCCAGTACTTC. This codes for CASSHRTGGRETQYF.

The chain uses TRBV19 and TRBJ2-2; 8 positions match TRBD1. The junction had 5 bases not matched to a gene; V was cut back by 7 bases and J by 4 bases. The CDR3 is made up of 14 amino acids. Germline CDR1 is LNHDA and CDR2 is SQIVND (reference sequence). CDR3 DNA: TGTGCCAGTATGCGGACAGGGCTCACCGGGGAGCTGTTTTTT. Amino acids: CASMRTGLTGELFF.

The chain has TRBV29-1 and TRBJ1-2; 7 nucleotides match TRBD1. After removal of 4 bases from V and 6 bases from J, the junction contained 8 bases not matched to a gene. Germline-derived CDR1 and CDR2 are SQVTM and ANQGSEA. The CDR3 is 13 residues long. CDR3 DNA: TGCAGCGTTGTATCAAGGGGGCGAGATGGCTACACCTTC. Amino acid sequence: CSVVSRGRDGYTF. Using reference TRBV29-1 and TRBJ1-2 for the parts outside the CDR3, the full variable domain is SAVISQKPSRDICQRGTSLTIQCQVDSQVTMMFWYRQQPGQSLTLIATANQGSEATYESGFVIDKFPISRPNLTFSTLTVSNMSPEDSSIYLCSVVSRGRDGYTFGSGTRLTVV.

The chain uses TRBV6-5 and TRBJ2-7, with 8 bases fitting TRBD2. V gave up 2 bases and J gave up 6 bases; unmatched junction bases: 9. There are 15 residues in the CDR3. Germline CDR1 and CDR2: MNHEY and SVGAGI. CDR3 residues: CASSYLSGGRVEQYF. In DNA form, the CDR3 reads TGTGCCAGCAGTTACCTGAGCGGGGGCCGGGTCGAGCAGTACTTC.

The chain recombines TRBV2 with TRBJ2-6, with 7 nucleotides matching TRBD1. The CDR3 has 14 residues. The germline CDR1 and CDR2 sequences are SNHLY and FYNNEI. V trimming: 7 bases; J trimming: 3 bases; junction bases outside the gene matches: 3. CDR3 sequence reads: CASKRGLGANVLTF. CDR3 coding DNA: TGTGCCAGCAAGAGGGGGCTTGGGGCCAACGTCCTGACTTTC.

This clone was counted once. CDR3 amino acids: CASSKEGAGALNTGELFF. In DNA form, the CDR3 reads TGTGCCAGCAGCAAGGAGGGAGCGGGGGCGCTGAACACCGGGGAGCTGTTTTTT. The V and J genes are TRBV7-9 and TRBJ2-2, with 8 bases aligning to TRBD2. This CDR3 spans 18 amino acids. CDR1 and CDR2 from the germline V gene are SEHNR and FQNEAQ (reference sequence). Trimming cost V 5 bases and J 1 base; bases outside gene matches: 12.

This chain uses TRBV3-1 (or the pseudogene TRBV3-2) with TRBJ1-3, with unresolved D. CDR1 is LGHDT and CDR2 is YNNKEL in the germline V gene (reference sequence). CDR3 size: 14 residues. V was pared by 4 bases and J by 0 bases, with 7 bases between. The CDR3 here is CASSPGPSGNTIYF. The DNA of the CDR3 is TGTGCCAGCAGCCCAGGTCCCTCTGGAAACACCATATATTTT.

The chain links TRBV6-5 to TRBJ2-7, with a weak D call TRBD2 (6 bases). CDR1 is MNHEY and CDR2 is SVGAGI in the germline V gene. Trimming shortened V by 6 bases and J by 5 bases, and 14 bases separated the two germline ends. The CDR3 runs to 13 residues. CDR3 protein: CASSPARGNEQYV. CDR3 in DNA: TGTGCCAGCAGCCCCGCCCGCGGGAACGAGCAGTACGTC.

CDR3 residues: CSVARTGESTDTQYF. The CDR3 nucleotides read TGCAGCGTTGCCCGGACAGGGGAGAGCACAGATACGCAGTATTTT. The chain uses TRBV29-1 and TRBJ2-3, with TRBD1 matching 9 bases. From germline, CDR1 is SQVTM and CDR2 ANQGSEA. J gave up 0 bases and V 4 bases, and 5 bases lay outside the gene matches. The CDR3 has 15 amino acids.

The V call is TRBV7-2, the J call TRBJ1-3; 10 positions match TRBD1. This CDR3 has 14 amino acids. Germline lookup yields CDR1 SGHTA and CDR2 FQGNSA. V lost 5 bases and J lost 8; bases outside the gene matches: 6. The DNA for the CDR3 is TGTGCCAGCAGCCGGACAGGGGGTGGGGACACCATATATTTT. Its protein is CASSRTGGGDTIYF. The full variable domain, completed using reference TRBV7-2 and TRBJ1-3, is GAGVSQSPSNKVTEKGKDVELRCDPISGHTALYWYRQSLGQGLEFLIYFQGNSAPDKSGLPSDRFSAERTGGSVSTLTIQRTQQEDSAVYLCASSRTGGGDTIYFGEGSWLTVV.

The table lists this clone with a count of one. The V gene is TRBV27, the J gene TRBJ2-3, with D possibly being TRBD2 (6 bases). CDR3 length: 15 residues. The germline V and J ends were trimmed by 5 bases and 0 bases, with 12 bases remaining between them. The V gene's germline CDR1 is MNHEY and CDR2 SMNVEV (reference sequence). As DNA, the CDR3 is TGTGCCAGCAGTCGCGTAGCGGTTAGCACAGATACGCAGTATTTT. Protein product: CASSRVAVSTDTQYF.

The J gene is TRBJ1-5, the V gene TRBV28; weak D call: TRBD1 (6 bases). The germline V and J ends were trimmed by 3 bases and 3 bases, with 18 bases remaining between them. The CDR3 contains 17 residues. Per the germline V gene, CDR1 is MDHEN and CDR2 is SYDVKM. The CDR3 region has the DNA TGTGCCAGCAGTTTTATTCAGGGGAGAAGATCCAATCAGCCCCAGCATTTT. Translation: CASSFIQGRRSNQPQHF.

The chain joins TRBV30 to TRBJ2-3; 13 nucleotides agree with TRBD2. The trim removed 3 bases at V and 1 base at J, leaving 4 bases unmatched. CDR1 and CDR2 from the germline V gene are GTSNPN and SVGIG (reference sequence). The CDR3 runs 16 residues. Written as DNA, the CDR3 is TGTGCCTGGAGCCTAGGACTAGCGGGGGGCACAGATACGCAGTATTTT. This sequence encodes CAWSLGLAGGTDTQYF.

The chain joins TRBV9 to TRBJ1-3, with a possible D match to TRBD1 (5 bases). CDR1 is SGDLS and CDR2 is YYNGEE in the germline V gene. V was trimmed by 3 bases and J by 9 bases, leaving 19 bases between them. This CDR3 has 15 amino acids. The CDR3 DNA sequence: TGTGCCAGCAGCGACGGATCGGGGGTATCGACCACCATATATTTT. It is translated as CASSDGSGVSTTIYF.

V usage is TRBV2 and J usage is TRBJ1-5; TRBD1 is a possible D gene (5 bases). The CDR3 is 12 amino acids. From germline, CDR1 is SNHLY and CDR2 FYNNEI. With 8 bases removed from V and 2 bases from J, the gap between germline ends came to 7 bases. The CDR3 reads CASGGGNQPQHF. The CDR3, as DNA: TGTGCCAGCGGAGGGGGCAATCAGCCCCAGCATTTT.

The chain uses TRBV18 and TRBJ1-3; D is ambiguous. Trimming took 6 bases from V and 0 from J, leaving 15 bases between them. CDR1 and CDR2 (germline): KGHSH, LQKENI. This CDR3 is 16 amino acids long. The CDR3 reads CASSQQTLSSGNTIYF. The CDR3, as DNA: TGTGCCAGCTCGCAACAGACACTTAGCTCTGGAAACACCATATATTTT. The full variable domain, rest sourced from reference TRBV18 and TRBJ1-3, is NAGVMQNPRHLVRRRGQEARLRCSPMKGHSHVYWYRQLPEEGLKFMVYLQKENIIDESGMPKERFSAEFPKEGPSILRIQQVVRGDSAAYFCASSQQTLSSGNTIYFGEGSWLTVV.

This clone was seen a handful of times. This rearrangement joins TRBV19 to TRBJ2-7; D perhaps matches TRBD1 (7 bases). The CDR3 totals 15 residues. Germline V CDR1 and CDR2: LNHDA, SQIVND (reference sequence). Trimming pared 4 bases from V and 0 bases from J, leaving 13 bases between. For the CDR3, the DNA is TGTGCCAGTAGTAGCGGGACAGTAAGCTCCTACGAGCAGTACTTC. Translating it yields CASSSGTVSSYEQYF. Supplemented by reference TRBV19 and TRBJ2-7, the full variable domain reads DGGITQSPKYLFRKEGQNVTLSCEQNLNHDAMYWYRQDPGQGLRLIYYSQIVNDFQKGDIAEGYSVSREKKESFPLTVTSAQKNPTAFYLCASSSGTVSSYEQYFGPGTRLTVT.